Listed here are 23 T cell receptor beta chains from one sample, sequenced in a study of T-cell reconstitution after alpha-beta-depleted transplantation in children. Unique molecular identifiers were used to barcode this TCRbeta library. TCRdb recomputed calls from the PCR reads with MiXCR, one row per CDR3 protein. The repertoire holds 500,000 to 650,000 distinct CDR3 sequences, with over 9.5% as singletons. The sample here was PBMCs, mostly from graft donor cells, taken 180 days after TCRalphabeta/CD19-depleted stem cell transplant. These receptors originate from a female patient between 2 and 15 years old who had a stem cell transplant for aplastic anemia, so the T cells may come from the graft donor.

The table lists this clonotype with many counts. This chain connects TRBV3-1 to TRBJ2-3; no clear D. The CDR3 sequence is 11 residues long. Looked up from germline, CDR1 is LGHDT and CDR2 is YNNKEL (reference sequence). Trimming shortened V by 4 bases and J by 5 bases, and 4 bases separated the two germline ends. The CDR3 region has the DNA TGTGCCAGCAGCCGTCAAGATACGCAGTATTTT. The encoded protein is CASSRQDTQYF.

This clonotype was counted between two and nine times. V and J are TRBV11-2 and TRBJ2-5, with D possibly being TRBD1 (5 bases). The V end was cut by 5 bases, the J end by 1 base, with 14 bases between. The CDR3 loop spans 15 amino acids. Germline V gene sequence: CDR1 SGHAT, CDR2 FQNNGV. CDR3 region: CASSLRVSGQETQYF. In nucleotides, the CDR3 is TGTGCCAGCAGCCTCAGGGTTTCGGGCCAAGAGACCCAGTACTTC.

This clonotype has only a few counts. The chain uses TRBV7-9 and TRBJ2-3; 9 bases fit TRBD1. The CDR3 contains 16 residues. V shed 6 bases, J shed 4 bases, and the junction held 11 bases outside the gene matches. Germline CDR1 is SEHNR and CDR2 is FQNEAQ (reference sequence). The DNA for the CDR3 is TGTGCCAGCAGTTTGAGGCCGGGACAGGGCGCAGATACGCAGTATTTT. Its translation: CASSLRPGQGADTQYF.

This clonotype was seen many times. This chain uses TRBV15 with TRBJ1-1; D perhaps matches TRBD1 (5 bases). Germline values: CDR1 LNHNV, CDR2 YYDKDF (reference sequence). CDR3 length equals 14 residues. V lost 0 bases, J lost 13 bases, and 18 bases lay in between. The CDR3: CATSRDWDGLKLFF. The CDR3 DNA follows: TGTGCCACCAGCAGAGATTGGGACGGATTGAAGCTTTTCTTT.

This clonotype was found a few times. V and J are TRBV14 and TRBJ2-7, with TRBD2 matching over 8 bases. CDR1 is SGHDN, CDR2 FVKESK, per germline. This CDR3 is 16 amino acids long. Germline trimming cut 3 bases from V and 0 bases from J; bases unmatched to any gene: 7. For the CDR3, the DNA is TGTGCCAGCAGCCACCGGACTAGCCTGAACTCCTACGAGCAGTACTTC. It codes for CASSHRTSLNSYEQYF.

The CDR3 loop is CAISEGRDGYEQYV. In nucleotides, the CDR3 is TGTGCCATCAGTGAAGGACGGGACGGATACGAGCAGTACGTC. The gene calls are TRBV10-3 and TRBJ2-7; D is perhaps TRBD1 or TRBD2 (5 bases each). The ends were cut back, 3 bases at V and 4 bases at J, with 13 bases in the middle. CDR3 size: 14 residues. The germline V gene has CDR1 ENHRY and CDR2 SYGVKD.

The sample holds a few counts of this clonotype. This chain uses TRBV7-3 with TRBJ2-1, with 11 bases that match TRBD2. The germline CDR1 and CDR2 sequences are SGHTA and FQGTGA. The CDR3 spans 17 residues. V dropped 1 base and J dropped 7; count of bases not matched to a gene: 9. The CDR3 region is CASSLMHRASGRNEQFF. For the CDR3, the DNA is TGTGCCAGCAGCTTAATGCACCGGGCTAGCGGGAGGAATGAGCAGTTCTTC.

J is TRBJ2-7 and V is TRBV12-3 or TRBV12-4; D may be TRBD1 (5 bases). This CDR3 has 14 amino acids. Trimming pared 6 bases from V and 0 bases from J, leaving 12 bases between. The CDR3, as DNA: TGTGCCAGCAGATACTCAAGGGGCTCCTACGAGCAGTACTTC. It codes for CASRYSRGSYEQYF.

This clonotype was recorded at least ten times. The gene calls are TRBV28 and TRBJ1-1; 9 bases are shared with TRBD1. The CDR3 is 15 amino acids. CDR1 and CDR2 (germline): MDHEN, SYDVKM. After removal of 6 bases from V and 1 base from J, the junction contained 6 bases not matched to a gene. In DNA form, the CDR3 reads TGTGCCAGCAGAACCGGGACAGGGAGGAACACTGAAGCTTTCTTT. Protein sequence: CASRTGTGRNTEAFF.

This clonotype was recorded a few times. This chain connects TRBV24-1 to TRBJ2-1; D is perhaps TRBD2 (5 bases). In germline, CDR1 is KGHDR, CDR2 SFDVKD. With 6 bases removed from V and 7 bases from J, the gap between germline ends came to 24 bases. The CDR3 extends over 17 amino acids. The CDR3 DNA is TGTGCCACCAGTCCTGCCTTCCTAGCCCCCATGGGGAATGAGCAGTTCTTC. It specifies CATSPAFLAPMGNEQFF.

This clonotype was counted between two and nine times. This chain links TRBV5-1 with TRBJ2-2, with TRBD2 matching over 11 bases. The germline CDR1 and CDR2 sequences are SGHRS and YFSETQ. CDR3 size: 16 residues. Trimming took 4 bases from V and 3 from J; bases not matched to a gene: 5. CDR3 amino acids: CASSRGTSGHTGELFF. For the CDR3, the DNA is TGCGCCAGCAGCCGAGGGACTAGCGGTCACACCGGGGAGCTGTTTTTT.

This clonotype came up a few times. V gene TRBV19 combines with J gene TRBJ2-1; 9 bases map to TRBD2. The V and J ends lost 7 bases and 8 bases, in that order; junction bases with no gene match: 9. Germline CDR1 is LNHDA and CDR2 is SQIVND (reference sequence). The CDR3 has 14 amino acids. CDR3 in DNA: TGTGCCAGTACCTCGGGACTAGCTGGGGATGAGCAGTTCTTC. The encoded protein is CASTSGLAGDEQFF.

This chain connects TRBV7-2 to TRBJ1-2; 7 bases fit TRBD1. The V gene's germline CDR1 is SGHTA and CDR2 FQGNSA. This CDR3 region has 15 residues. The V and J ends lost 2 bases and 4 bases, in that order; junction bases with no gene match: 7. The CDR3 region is CASSLSGRQGYGYTF. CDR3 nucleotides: TGTGCCAGCAGCTTAAGTGGTCGACAGGGCTATGGCTACACCTTC.

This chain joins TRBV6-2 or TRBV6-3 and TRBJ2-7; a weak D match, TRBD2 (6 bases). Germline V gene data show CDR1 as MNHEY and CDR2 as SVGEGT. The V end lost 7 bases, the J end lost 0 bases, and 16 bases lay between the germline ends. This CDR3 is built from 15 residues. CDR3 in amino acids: CASNTRDFNSYEQYF. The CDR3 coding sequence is TGTGCCAGCAATACCCGGGACTTCAACTCCTACGAGCAGTACTTC.

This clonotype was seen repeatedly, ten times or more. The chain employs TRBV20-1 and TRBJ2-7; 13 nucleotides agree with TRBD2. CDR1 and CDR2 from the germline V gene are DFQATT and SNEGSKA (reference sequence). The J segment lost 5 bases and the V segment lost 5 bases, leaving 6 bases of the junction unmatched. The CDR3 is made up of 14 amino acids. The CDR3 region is CSAGGLAGTHEQYF. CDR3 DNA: TGCAGTGCTGGGGGACTAGCGGGAACTCACGAGCAGTACTTC.

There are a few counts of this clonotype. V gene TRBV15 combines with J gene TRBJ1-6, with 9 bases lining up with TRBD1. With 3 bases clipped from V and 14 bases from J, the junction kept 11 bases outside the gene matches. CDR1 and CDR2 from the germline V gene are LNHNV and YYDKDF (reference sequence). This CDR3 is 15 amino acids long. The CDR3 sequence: CATSSGTGRVSTLHF. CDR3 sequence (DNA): TGTGCCACCAGCAGCGGGACAGGGCGGGTCTCGACCCTCCACTTT.

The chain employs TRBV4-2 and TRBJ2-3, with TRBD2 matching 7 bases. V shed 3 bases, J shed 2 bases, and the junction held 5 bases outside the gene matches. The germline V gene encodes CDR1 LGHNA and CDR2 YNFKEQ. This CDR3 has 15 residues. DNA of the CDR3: TGTGCCAGCAGCCATGGAGGGAGGGACACAGATACGCAGTATTTT. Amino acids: CASSHGGRDTDTQYF.

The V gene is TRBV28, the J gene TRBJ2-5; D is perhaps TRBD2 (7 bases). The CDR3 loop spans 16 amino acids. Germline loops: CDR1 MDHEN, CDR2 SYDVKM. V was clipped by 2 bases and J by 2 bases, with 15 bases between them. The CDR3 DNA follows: TGTGCCAGCAGTTTAATCCGGGGGGCCCCACAAGAGACCCAGTACTTC. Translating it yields CASSLIRGAPQETQYF.

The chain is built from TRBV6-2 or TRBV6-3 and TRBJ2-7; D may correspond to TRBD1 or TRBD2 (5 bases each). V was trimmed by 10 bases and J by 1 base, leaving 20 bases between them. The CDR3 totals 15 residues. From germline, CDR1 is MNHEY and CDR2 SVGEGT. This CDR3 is CATQHSGRGSYEQYV. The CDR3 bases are TGTGCCACCCAGCACTCGGGAAGGGGATCCTACGAGCAGTACGTC.

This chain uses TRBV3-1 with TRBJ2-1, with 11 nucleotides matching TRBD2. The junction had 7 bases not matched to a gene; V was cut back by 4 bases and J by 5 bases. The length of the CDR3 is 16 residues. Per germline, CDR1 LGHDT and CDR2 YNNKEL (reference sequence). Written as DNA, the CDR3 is TGTGCCAGCAGCCGACTCGGGACTAGCGGAGACAATGAGCAGTTCTTC. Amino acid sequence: CASSRLGTSGDNEQFF.

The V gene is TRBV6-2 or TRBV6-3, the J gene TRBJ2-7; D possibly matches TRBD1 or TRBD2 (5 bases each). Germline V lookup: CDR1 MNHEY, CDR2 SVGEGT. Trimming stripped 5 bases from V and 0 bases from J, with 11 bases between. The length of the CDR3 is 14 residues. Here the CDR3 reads CASSRDAASYEQYV. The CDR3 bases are TGTGCCAGCAGTCGGGACGCCGCCTCCTACGAGCAGTACGTC.

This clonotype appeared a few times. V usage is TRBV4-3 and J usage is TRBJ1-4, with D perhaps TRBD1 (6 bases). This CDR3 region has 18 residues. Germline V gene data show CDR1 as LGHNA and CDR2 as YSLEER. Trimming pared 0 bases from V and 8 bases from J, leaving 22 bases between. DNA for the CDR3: TGCGCCAGCAGCCAAGATACCCTTCCTGTCAGGCAGGGGGAAAAACTGTTTTTT. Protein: CASSQDTLPVRQGEKLFF.

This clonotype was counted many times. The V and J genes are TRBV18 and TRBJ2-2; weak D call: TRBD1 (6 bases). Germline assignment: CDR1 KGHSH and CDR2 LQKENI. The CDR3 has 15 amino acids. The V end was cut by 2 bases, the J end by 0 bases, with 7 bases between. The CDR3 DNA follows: TGTGCCAGCTCACCAGGGACACCGAACACCGGGGAGCTGTTTTTT. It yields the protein CASSPGTPNTGELFF.